The present entry profiles one T cell receptor beta chain with its context. This sample is drawn from a study of blood T cell repertoires in COVID-19. Overall study context: Sites across the United States, Italy and Spain contributed samples from acute and convalescent COVID-19. The cDNA or gDNA used as material had been derived from T cells, B-cell-depleted T cells, or PBMCs.

The V gene lost 1 base and the J gene lost 6 bases, with 21 bases spanning the gap. Germline V CDR1 and CDR2: MNHNS, SASEGT. The CDR3 runs to 17 residues. Assay: immunoSEQ multiplex PCR; the TCRdb copy retains only in-frame clones and omits some. The profile shows 280,000 or so clones, roughly 85% of them singletons. The rearrangement links TRBV6-1 to TRBJ1-2; D is unclear. This receptor was taken from a woman aged 50 to 60 who had recovered from COVID-19. The specimen was peripheral blood. The CDR3 is CASSEGPTPTWEDGYTF. Written as DNA, the CDR3 is TGTGCCAGCAGTGAAGGGCCAACCCCGACATGGGAGGATGGCTACACCTTC.